This T cell receptor (beta chain) was retrieved from a study of neurological immune-mediated disorders. This clonotype came up a few times. V was trimmed by 5 bases and J by 9 bases, leaving 21 bases between them. This CDR3 comprises 15 residues. The germline CDR1 and CDR2 sequences are LGHDT and YNNKEL (reference sequence). Time point in this sample: longitudinal time-point 2. TCRdb re-analysed the 5' RACE reads in MiXCR, keeping a single row per CDR3 protein. The sample has under 100,000 distinct CDR3 sequences, 13% seen once. Sequenced input: PBMCs. V and J are TRBV3-1 and TRBJ2-3, with a weak D call TRBD2 (8 bases). This clonotype was obtained from a female donor with HTLV-1-associated myelopathy (HAM/TSP). The CDR3 DNA is TGTGCCAGCAGCAGCACGAGACAGGGCGGGGGGACGCAGTATTTT. Protein: CASSSTRQGGGTQYF.